This T cell receptor beta chain was recorded in a study of cytomegalovirus exposure and HLA in healthy donors. The CDR3 runs 15 residues. The V segment lost 4 bases and the J segment 0 bases; nucleotides outside the gene matches: 3. Germline V gene data show CDR1 as SGHVS and CDR2 as FNYEAQ. Primers: 60 Vbeta forward and 13 Jbeta reverse. Data came from immunoSEQ multiplex PCR; TCRdb stores just in-frame clones and leaves some out. The sample consists of about 37,000 clones, approximately 80% of them appearing once. This TCR was sampled from a woman aged 40 to 50 in good health and CMV-seronegative. V and J are TRBV7-6 and TRBJ1-3; TRBD1 aligns across 7 bases. Sequenced material: PBMCs. This CDR3 is CASSSGQSSGNTIYF. The CDR3 bases are TGTGCCAGCAGCTCGGGACAGAGCTCTGGAAACACCATATATTTT. Full variable domain (rest looked up from reference TRBV7-6 and TRBJ1-3): GAGVSQSPRYKVTKRGQDVALRCDPISGHVSLYWYRQALGQGPEFLTYFNYEAQQDKSGLPNDRFSAERPEGSISTLTIQRTEQRDSAMYRCASSSGQSSGNTIYFGEGSWLTVV.